The 8 T cell receptor beta chains reported below all come from one sample, sequenced in a study of OX40 agonist ivuxolimab in advanced cancers. Libraries were constructed by the immunoSEQ multiplex PCR assay. TCRdb retrieved this table from immuneACCESS and kept in-frame rearrangements only. Not all clones are present; in checked studies, unresolved V genes account for under half, and no reason is known for the remainder. This sample holds more than 80,000 clones; 75% to 95% were observed only once. The top ten clones comprise about 8.5% of the sample. The sequencing here drew on CD4+ or CD8+ T cells sorted from blood, taken in a trial of the OX40 agonist ivuxolimab. The source is an adult with an advanced solid tumor such as melanoma, head and neck, liver or kidney cancer.

This clone was seen more than once but under ten times. The chain uses TRBV5-1 and TRBJ1-3; 7 nucleotides line up with TRBD1. Trimming cost V 6 bases and J 1 base; bases outside gene matches: 4. The CDR3 has 14 amino acids. Germline CDR1 and CDR2: SGHRS and YFSETQ. CDR3 sequence reads: CASNRGESGNTIYF. For the CDR3, the DNA is TGCGCCAGCAACAGGGGCGAATCTGGAAACACCATATATTTT.

This chain connects TRBV6-6 to TRBJ2-1; the match to TRBD2 covers 13 bases. The CDR3 is 16 residues long. Germline V gives CDR1 MNHNY, CDR2 SVGAGI (reference sequence). Trimming removed 6 bases from V and 8 bases from J; junction bases left unmatched: 10. DNA of the CDR3: TGTGCCAGCAGAGTCGGGACTAGCGGGAATGGGGATGAGCAGTTCTTC. Translated, it gives CASRVGTSGNGDEQFF.

This clone was counted a few times. The CDR3 loop reads CSVEGQPYEQYF. CDR3 DNA: TGCAGCGTTGAAGGACAGCCCTACGAGCAGTACTTC. This chain connects TRBV29-1 to TRBJ2-7; D is possibly TRBD1 (5 bases). The germline V gene has CDR1 SQVTM and CDR2 ANQGSEA. V was pared by 1 base and J by 2 bases, with 6 bases between. This CDR3 spans 12 amino acids.

The CDR3: CASGSTRGEQYF. CDR3 sequence (DNA): TGTGCTAGTGGCTCCACTAGGGGCGAGCAGTACTTC. The genes are TRBV12-5 and TRBJ2-7; either TRBD1 or TRBD2 may supply D (5 bases each). This CDR3 contains 12 residues. Per germline, CDR1 LGHNT and CDR2 FRNRAP. V gave up 6 bases and J gave up 6 bases, with 12 bases separating them.

This CDR3 reads CASSAGQPYEQYF. CDR3 sequence (DNA): TGTGCCAGCAGTGCCGGACAGCCTTACGAGCAGTACTTC. This chain uses TRBV6-1 with TRBJ2-7, with D possibly TRBD1 on 6 matching bases. The ends were cut back, 4 bases at V and 4 bases at J, with 11 bases in the middle. CDR1 is MNHNS and CDR2 is SASEGT in the germline V gene. This CDR3 has 13 amino acids.

The chain links TRBV6-1 to TRBJ1-4; D uncertain. The CDR3 contains 15 residues. Germline V gives CDR1 MNHNS, CDR2 SASEGT. V shed 1 base and J shed 1 base, with 7 bases lying between them. In nucleotides, the CDR3 is TGTGCCAGCAGTGAAGTACTGAGAACTAATGAAAAACTGTTTTTT. Its translation: CASSEVLRTNEKLFF.

In its sample, this clone was seen a few times. CDR3 loop: CASSSTSGIYNEQFF. The CDR3 nucleotides are TGTGCCAGCAGCAGTACTAGCGGGATCTACAATGAGCAGTTCTTC. This chain uses TRBV5-6 with TRBJ2-1, with 10 bases lining up with TRBD2. The V and J ends lost 4 bases and 3 bases, in that order; junction bases with no gene match: 4. The CDR3 totals 15 residues. Germline lookup yields CDR1 SGHDT and CDR2 YYEEEE.

The chain carries TRBV6-1 and TRBJ2-1, with 14 bases aligning to TRBD2. Trimming removed 8 bases from V and 4 bases from J; junction bases left unmatched: 4. The CDR3 is 15 amino acids. CDR1 and CDR2 (germline): MNHNS, SASEGT. CDR3 DNA: TGTGCCAGCTCCCGACTAGCGGGAGGGTACAATGAGCAGTTCTTC. Translated, it gives CASSRLAGGYNEQFF.